These T cell receptor beta chains were read from a single sample in a study of blood T cell repertoires in COVID-19. Repertoires were generated with immunoSEQ multiplex PCR, while TCRdb's copy carries only in-frame clones and drops some. The repertoire holds hundreds of thousands of clones, with about 88% as singletons. Sequenced input: peripheral blood. Receptors were obtained from a woman in her 40s who had recovered from COVID-19. Both conserved end residues are part of each CDR3. Each record gives: D gene, V gene, J gene, clone size, CDR3 protein, CDR3 DNA. D genes are given only for firm matches. Rows give clone size only sometimes, using once, few, many, or a class for an expanded clone.

d_call: NA
v_call: TRBV19
j_call: TRBJ2-1
clone_size: NA
cdr3_aa: CASSIVLSPQNEQFF
cdr3_nt: TGTGCCAGTAGTATAGTTTTAAGTCCCCAGAATGAGCAGTTCTTC

d_call: NA
v_call: TRBV19
j_call: TRBJ1-5
clone_size: once
cdr3_aa: CASSIHPSLGGQPQHF
cdr3_nt: TGTGCCAGTAGTATTCATCCCAGTCTTGGAGGTCAGCCCCAGCATTTT

d_call: TRBD2
v_call: TRBV18
j_call: TRBJ2-3
clone_size: once
cdr3_aa: CASSPGLAGADTQYF
cdr3_nt: TGTGCCAGCTCACCGGGGCTAGCGGGGGCAGATACGCAGTATTTT

d_call: TRBD1
v_call: TRBV27
j_call: TRBJ1-4
clone_size: NA
cdr3_aa: CASSSLGTGSPTNEKLFF
cdr3_nt: TGTGCCAGCAGTTCCCTCGGGACAGGTAGCCCAACTAATGAAAAACTGTTTTTT

d_call: TRBD2
v_call: TRBV29-1
j_call: TRBJ2-1
clone_size: NA
cdr3_aa: CSVEKASGGLYSEKFF
cdr3_nt: TGCAGCGTTGAGAAGGCTAGCGGGGGCCTTTACAGTGAAAAGTTCTTC

d_call: NA
v_call: TRBV15
j_call: TRBJ2-1
clone_size: NA
cdr3_aa: CATSRDRGYNEQFF
cdr3_nt: TGTGCCACCAGCAGGGATAGGGGATACAATGAGCAGTTCTTC

d_call: TRBD1
v_call: TRBV5-4
j_call: TRBJ2-3
clone_size: NA
cdr3_aa: CASSDRVGTDTQYF
cdr3_nt: TGTGCCAGCAGCGACAGGGTCGGCACAGATACGCAGTATTTT

d_call: TRBD1
v_call: TRBV5-6
j_call: TRBJ1-2
clone_size: NA
cdr3_aa: CASSPDRREEYF
cdr3_nt: TGTGCCAGCAGCCCGGACAGGCGGGAAGAGTACTTC

d_call: NA
v_call: TRBV5-6
j_call: TRBJ1-6
clone_size: NA
cdr3_aa: CASSAALDNSPLHF
cdr3_nt: TGTGCCAGCAGCGCGGCCCTCGATAATTCACCCCTCCACTTT

d_call: TRBD1
v_call: TRBV28
j_call: TRBJ1-4
clone_size: few
cdr3_aa: CASSPLGQANEKLFF
cdr3_nt: TGTGCCAGCAGTCCGCTGGGACAGGCCAATGAAAAACTGTTTTTT

d_call: NA
v_call: TRBV20-1
j_call: TRBJ1-2
clone_size: NA
cdr3_aa: CSASSSGANYGYTF
cdr3_nt: TGCAGTGCTAGTTCGTCAGGGGCTAACTATGGCTACACCTTC

d_call: NA
v_call: TRBV28
j_call: TRBJ1-2
clone_size: NA
cdr3_aa: CASSQGSGNYGYTF
cdr3_nt: TGTGCCAGCAGCCAGGGGTCGGGGAACTATGGCTACACCTTC

d_call: NA
v_call: TRBV5-6
j_call: TRBJ1-1
clone_size: once
cdr3_aa: CASSLRRRMNTEAFF
cdr3_nt: TGTGCCAGCAGCTTGAGGAGGAGAATGAACACTGAAGCTTTCTTT

d_call: TRBD2
v_call: TRBV4-1
j_call: TRBJ2-4
clone_size: NA
cdr3_aa: CASSQRGAGGLTKNIQYF
cdr3_nt: TGCGCCAGCAGCCAAAGGGGAGCGGGGGGGCTCACCAAAAACATTCAGTACTTC

d_call: TRBD1
v_call: TRBV11-2
j_call: TRBJ2-6
clone_size: few
cdr3_aa: CASNRRQGLTGANVLTF
cdr3_nt: TGTGCCAGCAACCGCCGACAGGGATTAACTGGGGCCAACGTCCTGACTTTC

d_call: NA
v_call: TRBV5-8
j_call: TRBJ2-5
clone_size: NA
cdr3_aa: CASSAAQGQKETQYF
cdr3_nt: TGTGCCAGCAGCGCCGCCCAGGGGCAGAAAGAGACCCAGTACTTC

d_call: TRBD1
v_call: TRBV3-1/TRBV3-2
j_call: TRBJ1-4
clone_size: few
cdr3_aa: CASSQDPGQGATNEKLFF
cdr3_nt: TGTGCCAGCAGCCAAGATCCCGGACAGGGGGCGACTAATGAAAAACTGTTTTTT

d_call: NA
v_call: TRBV6-2/TRBV6-3
j_call: TRBJ2-7
clone_size: NA
cdr3_aa: CASSYHRDTEQYF
cdr3_nt: TGTGCCAGCAGTTATCACCGGGACACAGAGCAGTACTTC

d_call: TRBD2
v_call: TRBV10-3
j_call: TRBJ2-7
clone_size: NA
cdr3_aa: CAISGTSGFSYEQYF
cdr3_nt: TGTGCCATCAGCGGGACTAGCGGGTTCTCCTACGAGCAGTACTTC

d_call: NA
v_call: TRBV7-6
j_call: TRBJ2-1
clone_size: NA
cdr3_aa: CASSIGLYNEQFF
cdr3_nt: TGTGCCAGCAGCATCGGACTTTACAATGAGCAGTTCTTC

d_call: TRBD2
v_call: TRBV19
j_call: TRBJ2-1
clone_size: NA
cdr3_aa: CASSIDSPLAGVDNEQFF
cdr3_nt: TGTGCCAGTAGTATAGATTCCCCTCTAGCGGGAGTCGACAATGAGCAGTTCTTC

d_call: NA
v_call: TRBV29-1
j_call: TRBJ2-5
clone_size: NA
cdr3_aa: CSVERVAKETQYF
cdr3_nt: TGCAGCGTTGAGAGGGTGGCCAAAGAGACCCAGTACTTC

d_call: TRBD1
v_call: TRBV19
j_call: TRBJ1-6
clone_size: NA
cdr3_aa: CASKLKGQGDNSPLHF
cdr3_nt: TGTGCCAGTAAACTCAAAGGACAGGGAGATAATTCACCCCTCCACTTT

d_call: TRBD2
v_call: TRBV24-1
j_call: TRBJ2-1
clone_size: NA
cdr3_aa: CATSDSGLALEQFF
cdr3_nt: TGTGCCACCAGTGATTCGGGACTAGCGCTTGAGCAGTTCTTC

d_call: NA
v_call: TRBV27
j_call: TRBJ2-7
clone_size: NA
cdr3_aa: CASSLTPTYEQYF
cdr3_nt: TGTGCCAGCAGCCTGACACCAACCTACGAGCAGTACTTC

d_call: TRBD2
v_call: TRBV6-5
j_call: TRBJ2-7
clone_size: NA
cdr3_aa: CASRLAGASNEQYF
cdr3_nt: TGTGCCAGCAGACTAGCGGGAGCTTCCAACGAGCAGTACTTC

d_call: NA
v_call: TRBV10-3
j_call: TRBJ1-6
clone_size: NA
cdr3_aa: CAIRSGKNSPLHF
cdr3_nt: TGTGCCATCAGGTCAGGAAAAAATTCACCCCTCCACTTT

d_call: TRBD1
v_call: TRBV5-4
j_call: TRBJ1-6
clone_size: NA
cdr3_aa: CASSPGQGGNSPLHF
cdr3_nt: TGTGCCAGCAGCCCGGGACAGGGTGGTAATTCACCCCTCCACTTT

d_call: NA
v_call: TRBV5-5
j_call: TRBJ1-4
clone_size: NA
cdr3_aa: CASPGNTNEKLFF
cdr3_nt: TGTGCCAGCCCAGGGAATACTAATGAAAAACTGTTTTTT

d_call: TRBD2
v_call: TRBV5-4
j_call: TRBJ2-3
clone_size: NA
cdr3_aa: CASSLGGGLSTDTQYF
cdr3_nt: TGTGCCAGCAGCTTGGGGGGAGGGCTCAGCACAGATACGCAGTATTTT

d_call: NA
v_call: TRBV7-9
j_call: TRBJ2-7
clone_size: NA
cdr3_aa: CATRPLALSYEQYF
cdr3_nt: TGTGCCACCAGGCCGCTAGCACTCTCCTACGAGCAGTACTTC

d_call: NA
v_call: TRBV4-3
j_call: TRBJ2-1
clone_size: NA
cdr3_aa: CASSRTGSSYNEQFF
cdr3_nt: TGCGCCAGCAGCCGGACGGGAAGCTCCTACAATGAGCAGTTCTTC

d_call: TRBD1
v_call: TRBV7-2
j_call: TRBJ2-1
clone_size: NA
cdr3_aa: CASSSDRAYEQFF
cdr3_nt: TGTGCCAGCAGCTCGGACAGGGCGTATGAGCAGTTCTTC

d_call: NA
v_call: TRBV19
j_call: TRBJ2-4
clone_size: NA
cdr3_aa: CASSIGGRGNIQYF
cdr3_nt: TGTGCCAGTAGTATAGGTGGCAGGGGAAACATTCAGTACTTC

d_call: NA
v_call: TRBV5-4
j_call: TRBJ1-3
clone_size: NA
cdr3_aa: CASSLALESSGNTIYF
cdr3_nt: TGTGCCAGCAGCTTGGCCTTAGAAAGCTCTGGAAACACCATATATTTT

d_call: TRBD1
v_call: TRBV6-5
j_call: TRBJ1-2
clone_size: NA
cdr3_aa: CASSYIDRGYGYTF
cdr3_nt: TGTGCCAGCAGTTACATAGACAGGGGCTATGGCTACACCTTC